This TCR beta chain was recorded in a study of cytomegalovirus exposure and HLA in healthy donors. The PCR used 60 Vbeta and 13 Jbeta primers. Data came from immunoSEQ multiplex PCR; TCRdb stores just in-frame clones and leaves some out. The sample lists approximately 110,000 clones; around 80% were seen once. This clone was seen once. The sequencing input was PBMCs. The sequence derives from a man aged 30-40 years in good health and CMV-seronegative.

The CDR3 protein is CASRLMDSYNEQFF. The CDR3 region has the DNA TGTGCCAGCAGACTTATGGACAGCTACAATGAGCAGTTCTTC. The chain is built from TRBV27 and TRBJ2-1; D might be TRBD1 (6 bases). The CDR3 consists of 14 residues. Trimming stripped 6 bases from V and 3 bases from J, with 12 bases between. Per the germline V gene, CDR1 is MNHEY and CDR2 is SMNVEV (reference sequence).